A selection of T cell receptor beta chains follows, all from one sample in a study of shared clonotypes between healthy human individuals. Clones were sequenced by immunoSEQ multiplex PCR, and TCRdb holds only the in-frame ones, with some missing. Of 450,000 to 500,000 clones in the sample, around 85% were seen once. Sequencing used PBMCs. Receptor source: a middle-aged woman in good health. Some clones in this sample may be carry-over from other donors' samples. The CDR3 runs from the conserved cysteine through the conserved F or W. Clone size is given for some rows only: seen once, a few or many times, or a class if the clone is expanded.

TRBJ2-7 TRBV11-2 . CASSSRSGLGSSYEQYF
TRBJ2-7 TRBV9 . CASSVGLDSSYEQYF
TRBJ2-7 TRBV28 . CASSPGTGSREQYF
TRBJ2-3 TRBV6-1 many CASSEQGGGTDTQYF
TRBJ1-4 TRBV29-1 many CSVADSATNEKLFF
TRBJ2-5 TRBV6-5 . CASRRDAMKETQYF
TRBJ2-1 TRBV27 once CASSPRGRGSSYNEQFF
TRBJ2-7 TRBV27 . CASSHGRRYEQYF
. TRBV18 few CASSVSGTKGVDEQYF
TRBJ2-2 TRBV7-3 . CASSSTPNTGELFF
TRBJ2-3 TRBV5-6 . CASSLEVTTIRGDTQYF
TRBJ2-5 TRBV5-1 . CASSQSGQGEETQYF
TRBJ2-2 TRBV11-1 . CASRITRTGELFF
TRBJ1-1 TRBV6-6 . CASRYRGENTEAFF
TRBJ2-7 TRBV2 . CASKNSGTYEQYF
TRBJ1-1 TRBV7-9 few CASSGQGNAEAFF
TRBJ1-3 TRBV27 . CASSLTLGNTIYF
TRBJ1-1 TRBV6-5 . CASSYSNEVAEAFF
TRBJ2-5 TRBV10-3 . CATGQGKETQYF
TRBJ1-5 TRBV27 . CASSRQGASNQPQHF
TRBJ2-7 TRBV6-6 . CASTPDGSYEQYF
TRBJ2-1 TRBV5-4 . CASSAGGTVNEQFF
TRBJ2-3 TRBV5-1 . CASGEDRPTDTQYF
TRBJ2-7 TRBV5-4 . CASSLGLAGSYEQYF
TRBJ1-2 TRBV9 few CASSSQGDSNYGYTF
TRBJ2-5 TRBV7-7 few CASSLTGFQETQYF
TRBJ1-2 TRBV7-9 . CASSSYAGGSGYTF
TRBJ1-5 TRBV6-1 . CASSEAQGSNQPQHF
TRBJ1-5 TRBV6-1 . CASSTGPLKPQHF
TRBJ1-5 TRBV7-2 . CASSLGPDRATQPQHF
TRBJ2-2 TRBV2 . CASSMDRNTGELFF
TRBJ1-2 TRBV4-3 many CASSPRRESGYTF
TRBJ2-1 TRBV13 few CASSLGQGLNEQFF
TRBJ1-1 TRBV19 . CASSIVALTDTEAFF
TRBJ2-5 TRBV4-2 . CASSQGPIRGNYQETQYF
TRBJ2-1 TRBV5-7 . CASSRGASSYNEQFF
TRBJ1-4 TRBV9 . CASSVQGTNEKLFF